Listed below are T cell receptor beta chains from one sample, sequenced in a study of T cells expressing NK-cell markers. TCRdb reanalyzed the 5' RACE reads, giving one entry per CDR3 protein sequence and no DNA. The ten top clones account for approximately 18%, within a sample of roughly 180,000 distinct CDR3 sequences. The sequencing input was blood T cells: a sorted CD56 or NKG2C T cell subset, CD4+ or CD8+ T cells, or bulk PBMC T cells (not recorded which). The receptor source for this set is a woman between 18 and 70 years old in good health. CDR3s include the opening cysteine and the closing phenylalanine or tryptophan.

>TRBV20-1|TRBJ2-5
CSARDRWDPSGQETQYF
>TRBV4-2|TRBJ1-5
CASSQSQGEVQPQHF
>TRBV15|TRBJ2-7
CATSRVGGVLYEQYF
>TRBV20-1|TRBJ2-1
CSALDTTDNEQFF
>TRBV6-1|TRBJ1-2
CASRKAGTGALGYTF
>TRBV20-1|TRBJ2-5
CSARGKLARETQYF
>TRBV7-3|TRBJ2-5
CASSFGTIEQTQYF
>TRBV25-1|TRBJ1-6
CASSARQGNSPLHF
>TRBV5-6|TRBJ2-1
CASSTDRGETYNEQFF
>TRBV9|TRBJ1-1
CASSVGPFGMNTEAFF
>TRBV7-8|TRBJ2-2
CASSIQGASTGELFF
>TRBV7-9|TRBJ2-7
CAGNGELSYEQYF
>TRBV5-1|TRBJ1-4
CASRDGINEKLFF
>TRBV6-1|TRBJ1-4
CASSVYEKLFF
>TRBV7-2|TRBJ1-2
CASSFGQRVSYTF
>TRBV11-2|TRBJ2-7
CASSLEGTASYEQYF
>TRBV27|TRBJ2-5
CASSLRTGALETQYF
>TRBV12-3/TRBV12-4|TRBJ2-1
CASSTQGAEQFF
>TRBV2|TRBJ1-5
CASSGTGRNQPQHF
>TRBV12-3/TRBV12-4|TRBJ1-6
CASTSRGTPRSPLHF
>TRBV4-1|TRBJ1-3
CASSQVRQGTGNTIYF
>TRBV11-1|TRBJ2-3
CASSFGTSGPSSTDTQYF
>TRBV7-3|TRBJ2-3
CASSLTAQHTDTQYF
>TRBV5-1|TRBJ2-1
CASSRRNQNNEQFF
>TRBV3-1|TRBJ2-1
CASSQEMGDRFF
>TRBV3-1|TRBJ1-2
CASSPSEGRRSHGYTF
>TRBV20-1|TRBJ2-7
CSAKDRGRGNEQYF
>TRBV24-1|TRBJ2-5
CATSGRAGGQETQYF
>TRBV7-8|TRBJ2-3
CASSLYQGHTDTQYF
>TRBV5-1|TRBJ1-2
CASSLVGNVFSYTF
>TRBV2|TRBJ2-1
CASSPKGASTYNEQFF
>TRBV12-3/TRBV12-4|TRBJ1-5
CASTTGSQPQHF
>TRBV3-1|TRBJ2-2
CASSPRWRNTGELFF
>TRBV5-1|TRBJ1-4
CASSSGGWGEEKLFF
>TRBV5-1|TRBJ1-2
CASSLEGQGFTF
>TRBV9|TRBJ2-7
CASSVTPGQGSYEQYF
>TRBV29-1|TRBJ2-1
CSVDRAYYNEQFF
>TRBV7-6|TRBJ2-6
CASSLVPGGSGANVLTF
>TRBV18|TRBJ2-1
CASSPSFPSGSISEQFF
>TRBV20-1|TRBJ2-7
CSAAGGPTYEQYF
>TRBV6-1|TRBJ2-2
CATKGAAGGNGELFF
>TRBV2|TRBJ2-1
CASRRRGTGGGNEQFF
>TRBV2|TRBJ1-1
CASSESRGKGTEAFF
>TRBV29-1|TRBJ2-3
CSVERQAVTQYF
>TRBV29-1|TRBJ1-4
CSVARDRNEKLFF
>TRBV27|TRBJ1-1
CASTGPRGTEAFF
>TRBV5-1|TRBJ2-7
CASSYGGLQQYF
>TRBV6-5|TRBJ1-1
CASTPRSGWGSAEAFF